The 26 T cell receptor beta chains below all came from one sample that was sequenced in a study of Graves' ophthalmopathy and Graves' hyperthyroidism. Scientists amplified the TCR beta CDR3 regions from RNA transcripts. RT-PCR with HTBI primers came first, then second-round multiplex PCR. MiXCR, applied by TCRdb to the multiplex PCR reads, yields one record per CDR3 protein. Here the sample spans 620,000 or so distinct CDR3 sequences, about a fifth being singletons. Sequencing was carried out using peripheral blood. All receptors derive from a woman between 18 and 29 years old with stable Graves' hyperthyroidism. Some clones in this sample may be carry-over from other donors' samples.

This clonotype appeared a few times. The gene calls are TRBV27 and TRBJ1-1; no clear D. Germline CDR1 is MNHEY and CDR2 is SMNVEV (reference sequence). V was trimmed by 0 bases and J by 6 bases, leaving 14 bases between them. This CDR3 region has 15 residues. In DNA, the CDR3 is TGTGCCAGCAGTTTATCGAGTCTGGTGAGATCTGAAGCTTTCTTT. It encodes CASSLSSLVRSEAFF.

Remarks on this clonotype: A read error may explain this, as a much larger clone is one base away. This chain links TRBV24-1 with TRBJ1-2, with 7 bases that match TRBD1. The germline V gene encodes CDR1 KGHDR and CDR2 SFDVKD. This CDR3 is built from 13 residues. CDR3 DNA: TGTGTCACCAGTGATCCCGGGACAGTCAGCTACACCTTC. This translates into CVTSDPGTVSYTF.

V gene TRBV5-1 combines with J gene TRBJ1-1; 7 bases are shared with TRBD1. V lost 4 bases, J lost 3 bases, and 6 bases stayed unmatched. Germline CDR1 is SGHRS and CDR2 is YFSETQ. This CDR3 contains 14 residues. CDR3 loop: CASSQQGLDTEAFF. CDR3 nucleotides: TGCGCCAGCAGCCAACAGGGGTTGGACACTGAAGCTTTCTTT.

In this sample, this clonotype turned up many times. The chain combines TRBV6-1 with TRBJ2-2, with no clear D. Germline loops: CDR1 MNHNS, CDR2 SASEGT. V was trimmed by 6 bases and J by 6 bases, leaving 8 bases between them. The length of the CDR3 is 12 residues. The CDR3 DNA reads as TGTGCCAGCAGCGAACCACCCGGGGAGCTGTTTTTT. This gives the protein CASSEPPGELFF.

Points on this clonotype: Since a much larger clone is just one base distant, this may be a read error. A read error is likely, as this CDR3 ends without the conserved phenylalanine or tryptophan. V and J are TRBV28 and TRBJ1-5, with D hard to call. With 4 bases removed from V and 4 bases from J, the gap between germline ends came to 14 bases. This CDR3 region has 15 residues. Germline CDR1 reads MDHEN; CDR2 reads SYDVKM. The CDR3 loop reads CASSSPPGPNQPQHL. CDR3 sequence (DNA): TGTGCCAGCAGTTCCCCGCCCGGGCCAAATCAGCCCCAGCATTTG.

The J gene is TRBJ2-5, the V gene TRBV4-2; possibly TRBD1 or TRBD2 for D (6 bases each). Per the germline V gene, CDR1 is LGHNA and CDR2 is YNFKEQ. Trimming cost V 1 base and J 1 base, with 13 bases left between them. This CDR3 contains 16 residues. CDR3 region: CASSQAPGGPQETQYF. CDR3 nucleotide sequence: TGTGCCAGCAGCCAAGCCCCCGGGGGCCCCCAAGAGACCCAGTACTTC.

This clonotype was counted many times. The chain uses TRBV5-1 and TRBJ2-7; perhaps TRBD2 as D (5 bases). The CDR3 spans 15 residues. Trimming stripped 0 bases from V and 0 bases from J, with 10 bases between. Germline V gene sequence: CDR1 SGHRS, CDR2 YFSETQ. The CDR3 region is CASSLGPSTSYEQYF. CDR3 sequence (DNA): TGCGCCAGCAGCTTGGGGCCTAGCACCTCCTACGAGCAGTACTTC.

This chain joins TRBV4-1 and TRBJ1-2; D gene unclear. Germline V gene data show CDR1 as MGHRA and CDR2 as YSYEKL. This CDR3 spans 14 amino acids. The V gene lost 4 bases and the J gene lost 12 bases, with 21 bases spanning the gap. CDR3 nucleotides: TGCGCCAGCAGCCTGTCGATAGGTAGTACTCGTCACACCTTC. This gives the protein CASSLSIGSTRHTF.

The chain uses TRBV6-1 and TRBJ2-7, with D perhaps TRBD1 (5 bases). The germline CDR1 and CDR2 sequences are MNHNS and SASEGT. CDR3 length: 14 residues. The V and J ends lost 6 bases and 2 bases respectively, with 14 bases between them. The CDR3 loop is CASRPTRVPYEQYF. In DNA form, the CDR3 reads TGTGCCAGCAGGCCGACCAGGGTACCCTACGAGCAGTACTTC.

This clonotype was counted many times. The chain is built from TRBV27 and TRBJ1-2; D is unresolved. The V gene's germline CDR1 is MNHEY and CDR2 SMNVEV (reference sequence). V lost 0 bases and J 8 bases, leaving 4 bases between the germline ends. This CDR3 has 11 amino acids. CDR3 nucleotide sequence: TGTGCCAGCAGTTTATCGAGGGGCTACACCTTC. It codes for CASSLSRGYTF.

This clonotype was observed a handful of times. The chain recombines TRBV7-9 with TRBJ1-5; D unresolved. The V gene's germline CDR1 is SEHNR and CDR2 FQNEAQ (reference sequence). V lost 7 bases, J lost 6 bases, and 13 bases lay in between. The CDR3 covers 13 residues. CDR3 loop: CASNEETGQPQHF. The CDR3 DNA reads TGTGCCAGCAACGAGGAGACTGGTCAGCCCCAGCATTTT.

The table lists this clonotype with many counts. The V gene is TRBV20-1, the J gene TRBJ1-1; D is unresolved. The V gene's germline CDR1 is DFQATT and CDR2 SNEGSKA (reference sequence). V lost 5 bases and J 3 bases, leaving 7 bases between the germline ends. This CDR3 is built from 11 residues. CDR3 bases: TGCAGTGCTGGAGGCTACACTGAAGCTTTCTTT. Its translation: CSAGGYTEAFF.

The chain joins TRBV30 to TRBJ2-7; no clear D. V lost 8 bases and J lost 1, with 9 bases in between. Germline loops: CDR1 GTSNPN, CDR2 SVGIG (reference sequence). This CDR3 contains 11 residues. DNA for the CDR3: TGTGCCGGCCGCACTTCCTACGAGCAGTACTTC. Encoded protein: CAGRTSYEQYF.

This clonotype was seen repeatedly, ten times or more. This sequence joins TRBV6-1 and TRBJ1-5; D is perhaps TRBD1 (6 bases). Trimming left V 5 bases short and J 7 bases short, with 21 bases between. This CDR3 has 16 residues. Germline assignment: CDR1 MNHNS and CDR2 SASEGT. The CDR3 DNA reads TGTGCCAGCAGTCCCCTAGAGGGGGAAGGTGGCCAGCCCCAGCATTTT. Its translation: CASSPLEGEGGQPQHF.

This chain links TRBV5-1 with TRBJ1-2; D unclear. The germline CDR1 and CDR2 sequences are SGHRS and YFSETQ. This CDR3 comprises 13 residues. V shed 0 bases and J shed 7 bases, with 10 bases lying between them. For the CDR3, the DNA is TGCGCCAGCAGCTTGGAACACTACGGTGGCTACACCTTC. Translating it yields CASSLEHYGGYTF.

This clonotype has ten or more counts. The chain joins TRBV20-1 to TRBJ2-7; weak D call: TRBD2 (6 bases). In germline, CDR1 is DFQATT, CDR2 SNEGSKA (reference sequence). This CDR3 has 15 amino acids. V lost 5 bases, J lost 4 bases, and 21 bases lay in between. Here the CDR3 reads CSAVPPRSGGYEQYF. The CDR3 DNA sequence: TGCAGTGCTGTACCTCCAAGGAGTGGAGGGTACGAGCAGTACTTC.

This sequence joins TRBV12-3 or TRBV12-4 and TRBJ1-6, with 9 bases lining up with TRBD1. The J segment lost 7 bases and the V segment lost 7 bases, leaving 8 bases of the junction unmatched. The CDR3 runs to 15 residues. The CDR3 region is CASNPSGTGNSPLHF. The CDR3 DNA reads as TGTGCCAGCAACCCTTCCGGGACAGGGAATTCACCCCTCCACTTT.

This clonotype appeared a few times. The V and J genes are TRBV3-1 and TRBJ1-5; D uncertain. V lost 1 base and J 7 bases, leaving 8 bases between the germline ends. The CDR3 loop spans 13 amino acids. Germline assignment: CDR1 LGHDT and CDR2 YNNKEL (reference sequence). The chain's CDR3 is CASSQGEAQPQHF. CDR3 DNA sequence: TGTGCCAGCAGCCAAGGGGAGGCACAGCCCCAGCATTTT. Filled out from reference TRBV3-1 and TRBJ1-5, the complete variable domain reads DTAVSQTPKYLVTQMGNDKSIKCEQNLGHDTMYWYKQDSKKFLKIMFSYNNKELIINETVPNRFSPKSPDKAHLNLHINSLELGDSAVYFCASSQGEAQPQHFGDGTRLSIL.

V is TRBV9 and J is TRBJ1-1; no firm D call. The V gene lost 0 bases and the J gene lost 2 bases, with 8 bases spanning the gap. The CDR3 is 14 amino acids. Germline V gene data show CDR1 as SGDLS and CDR2 as YYNGEE. In nucleotides, the CDR3 is TGTGCCAGCAGCGTAGTAGAGGCTAACACTGAAGCTTTCTTT. This codes for CASSVVEANTEAFF.

The V gene is TRBV19, the J gene TRBJ2-2; TRBD2 agrees at 7 bases. The CDR3 contains 18 residues. The V gene end was trimmed by 3 bases and the J gene end by 4 bases; junction bases not matched to a gene: 14. Germline assignment: CDR1 LNHDA and CDR2 SQIVND (reference sequence). In DNA, the CDR3 is TGTGCCAGTAGTATGTTGGGGAGTCAGCGGGGATCCACCGGGGAGCTGTTTTTT. This sequence encodes CASSMLGSQRGSTGELFF.

The chain uses TRBV5-4 and TRBJ2-4; 9 nucleotides align to TRBD2. The trim removed 4 bases at V and 6 bases at J, leaving 5 bases unmatched. The CDR3 runs to 14 residues. In germline, CDR1 is SGHNT, CDR2 YYREEE (reference sequence). The CDR3 bases are TGTGCCAGCAGCCCGAAGCGGGAGGTAAACATTCAGTACTTC. Its translation: CASSPKREVNIQYF.

This clonotype was seen at least ten times. This rearrangement joins TRBV12-3 or TRBV12-4 to TRBJ2-6; 8 bases fit TRBD1. The CDR3 runs 15 residues. The trim removed 4 bases at V and 4 bases at J, leaving 3 bases unmatched. The CDR3 sequence: CASSYRGSGANVLTF. DNA of the CDR3: TGTGCCAGCAGTTACAGGGGGTCCGGGGCCAACGTCCTGACTTTC.

This clonotype was detected ten times or more. The DNA of the CDR3 is TGTGCCAGCAAGTATTCGGGGGAGAAGGCGAACAATCAGCCCCAGCATTTT. As protein: CASKYSGEKANNQPQHF. The chain combines TRBV12-3 or TRBV12-4 with TRBJ1-5; D is possibly TRBD1 (5 bases). This CDR3 region has 17 residues. V was cut by 7 bases and J by 3 bases, with 22 bases left in between.

This clonotype was recorded many times. The V call is TRBV6-1, the J call TRBJ2-4; the match to TRBD2 covers 7 bases. The CDR3 spans 15 residues. Germline loops: CDR1 MNHNS, CDR2 SASEGT. With 2 bases clipped from V and 0 bases from J, the junction kept 1 base outside the gene matches. DNA of the CDR3: TGTGCCAGCAGTGAACGGGGGGTAGCCAAAAACATTCAGTACTTC. Residues: CASSERGVAKNIQYF.

This clonotype was detected ten times or more. The genes are TRBV2 and TRBJ2-7; TRBD1 matches 7 bases. Germline V gene lookup returns CDR1 SNHLY and CDR2 FYNNEI. This CDR3 is built from 13 residues. Losses at the gene ends were 6 bases for V and 0 bases for J; bases not matched to a gene: 2. DNA for the CDR3: TGTGCCAGCAGATGGGACAGCTCCTACGAGCAGTACTTC. The encoded protein is CASRWDSSYEQYF.

This clonotype was detected ten times or more. DNA of the CDR3: TGTGCCAGCAGGGGTAGAATAAGGGAAATCGGTGAGCAGTTCTTC. It is translated as CASRGRIREIGEQFF. V usage is TRBV6-2 or TRBV6-3 and J usage is TRBJ2-1; D gene uncertain. This CDR3 has 15 amino acids. The V and J ends lost 6 bases and 9 bases respectively, with 21 bases between them. CDR1 is MNHEY and CDR2 is SVGEGT in the germline V gene.